This TCR beta chain came from a study of T-cell reconstitution after alpha-beta-depleted transplantation in children. Construction of the TCRbeta library involved unique molecular identifiers. TCRdb redid the calling of the PCR reads with MiXCR, one entry per CDR3 protein. The table shows hundreds of thousands of distinct CDR3 sequences, with around 13% occurring only once. With 2 bases clipped from V and 5 bases from J, the junction kept 13 bases outside the gene matches. The CDR3 loop spans 17 amino acids. The V gene's germline CDR1 is MNHEY and CDR2 SVGEGT. The sequence was collected from a girl aged 2 to 10 with congenital amegakaryocytic thrombocytopenia, due to receive a stem cell transplant. This chain links TRBV6-2 or TRBV6-3 with TRBJ2-5, with 8 bases identical to TRBD2. Here the sequenced sample was PBMCs, taken before TCRalphabeta/CD19-depleted stem cell transplant. The CDR3 sequence is CASSYGEAGDRRETQYF. For the CDR3, the DNA is TGTGCCAGCAGTTACGGGGAAGCGGGAGACAGGCGCGAGACCCAGTACTTC.